These T cell receptor beta chains were read from a single sample in a study of blood T cell repertoires in COVID-19. Clones were sequenced by immunoSEQ multiplex PCR, and TCRdb holds only the in-frame ones, with some missing. The sample has approximately 120,000 clones; approximately 84% are singletons. The sequenced sample consisted of peripheral blood. The receptors derive from a woman in her forties or fifties who had recovered from COVID-19. CDR3s include the opening cysteine and the closing phenylalanine or tryptophan. D genes are given only for firm matches. Clone size is not always given. Where it is, it says once, few, many or a class for expanded clones.

>NA|NA|TRBV5-6|15|TRBJ2-5
TGTGCCAGCAGCTGGAGTAGACAGTACCAAGAGACCCAGTACTTC
CASSWSRQYQETQYF
>NA|NA|TRBV10-3|13|TRBJ1-1
TGTGCCACACGCTACGACAGAGACACTGAAGCTTTCTTT
CATRYDRDTEAFF
>NA|NA|TRBV5-4|15|TRBJ2-7
TGTGCCAGCAGCCTCTTGGCCGGGGGGCCGTACGAGCAGTACTTC
CASSLLAGGPYEQYF
>TRBD2|few|TRBV19|14|TRBJ2-1
TGTGCCAGTAGTAGGCGGGAGTGGGCGAATGAGCAGTTCTTC
CASSRREWANEQFF
>TRBD1|once|TRBV7-8|15|TRBJ1-3
TGTGCCAGCAGCCCGGACAGGCAATCTGGAAACACCATATATTTT
CASSPDRQSGNTIYF
>NA|NA|TRBV3-1/TRBV3-2|16|TRBJ2-5
TGTGCCAGCAGCCAACCCCCCGCGGAGCGTTTAGAGACCCAGTACTTC
CASSQPPAERLETQYF
>NA|NA|TRBV7-8|15|TRBJ2-7
TGTGCCAGCAGCTTGGTGCCGGGGAGCTCTGGGGAGCAGTACTTC
CASSLVPGSSGEQYF
>TRBD2|NA|TRBV5-4|14|TRBJ2-5
TGTGCCAGCAGTAACACGGGAGGGGAAGAGACCCAGTACTTC
CASSNTGGEETQYF
>TRBD2|NA|TRBV11-3|18|TRBJ2-1
TGTGCCAGCAGCTTAGTGGTGGTAGCGGGAGGAAGGTACAATGAGCAGTTCTTC
CASSLVVVAGGRYNEQFF
>NA|once|TRBV27|14|TRBJ2-5
TGTGCCAGCAGCCAAAAAACAGGGAGAGAGACCCAGTACTTC
CASSQKTGRETQYF
>NA|NA|TRBV3-1/TRBV3-2|13|TRBJ2-7
TGTGCCAGCAGCCAAGGGGCCCCCTACGAGCAGTACTTC
CASSQGAPYEQYF
>TRBD1|NA|TRBV7-2|19|TRBJ1-4
TGTGCCAGCAGCTTACCGGAGGACAGGGGCTTTACAACTAATGAAAAACTGTTTTTT
CASSLPEDRGFTTNEKLFF
>TRBD2|NA|TRBV23-1|16|TRBJ2-7
TGCGCCAGCAGTCATGCGGAGGCGGGAGCAAACTACGAGCAGTACTTC
CASSHAEAGANYEQYF
>NA|NA|TRBV5-4|14|TRBJ2-5
TGTGCCAGCAGCTCCCGACTAGTCCAAGAGACCCAGTACTTC
CASSSRLVQETQYF
>NA|few|TRBV7-9|12|TRBJ1-2
TGTGCCAGCAGCTTAGATTACAGAGGCTACACCTTC
CASSLDYRGYTF
>NA|NA|TRBV10-3|13|TRBJ2-5
TGTGCCATCAGTGAGGCAGGCCTCGGGGCCCAGTACTTC
CAISEAGLGAQYF
>TRBD2|NA|TRBV4-3|15|TRBJ2-7
TGCGCCAGCAGCCAAGAGACGAGACTAGCGACCGAGCAGTACTTC
CASSQETRLATEQYF
>NA|NA|TRBV7-9|14|TRBJ1-1
TGTGCCAGCAGCCAATTTGGGGGGAGGACTGAAGCTTTCTTT
CASSQFGGRTEAFF
>TRBD1|few|TRBV18|14|TRBJ2-7
TGTGCCAGCTCCCACGGGACAGGGATTTACGAGCAGTACTTC
CASSHGTGIYEQYF
>TRBD1|NA|TRBV7-9|14|TRBJ2-6
TGTGCCAGCGATGTGGGACAGCACCCGAACGTCCTGACTTTC
CASDVGQHPNVLTF
>NA|NA|TRBV5-1|14|TRBJ1-6
TGCGCCAGCAGCTTAGGTACAAAAGAGGAACCCCTCCACTTT
CASSLGTKEEPLHF
>NA|NA|TRBV11-2|16|TRBJ1-2
TGTGCCAGCAGCTTAGATGGGTTAAGGACTGAAGGTAGTTGCACCTTC
CASSLDGLRTEGSCTF
>TRBD2|NA|TRBV4-2|19|TRBJ2-2
TGTGCCAGCAGCCAAGATCGGGCTAGCGGGAGCTGGAACACCGGGGAGCTGTTTTTT
CASSQDRASGSWNTGELFF
>NA|NA|TRBV3-1/TRBV3-2|14|TRBJ1-2
TGTGCCAGCAGCCAACAGGGGACCTCACTTGGCTACACCTTC
CASSQQGTSLGYTF
>NA|NA|TRBV11-2|13|TRBJ2-7
TGTGCCAGCAGCCAGGGGGGATCCTACGAGCAGTACTTC
CASSQGGSYEQYF
>TRBD2|NA|TRBV2|15|TRBJ2-5
TGTGCCAGCAGTTGGGGTAGCGGGGGGGCAGAGACCCAGTACTTC
CASSWGSGGAETQYF
>TRBD1|NA|TRBV19|16|TRBJ2-7
TGTGCCACCTACTCCCAATCGACAGGGTCCCCCTACGAACAGTACTTC
CATYSQSTGSPYEQYF
>TRBD2|NA|TRBV30|14|TRBJ2-3
TGTGCCTGGAGTGTACTAGCGTACACAGATACGCAGTATTTT
CAWSVLAYTDTQYF
>TRBD2|NA|TRBV5-1|14|TRBJ2-2
TGCGCCAGCACAGCGGGGGCTAGCACCGGGGAGCTGTTTTTT
CASTAGASTGELFF
>NA|few|TRBV6-5|16|TRBJ1-4
TGTGCCAGCAGTTACTCCCAGGGGTGGACTAATGAAAAACTGTTTTTT
CASSYSQGWTNEKLFF
>NA|NA|TRBV9|17|TRBJ2-1
TGTGCCAGCAGCCGGGGGCTAGCGGTCGGGGGACACAATGAGCAGTTCTTC
CASSRGLAVGGHNEQFF
>NA|few|TRBV5-6|14|TRBJ1-2
TGTGCCAGCAGCTTGAGAGGTAATCGGGATGGCTACACCTTC
CASSLRGNRDGYTF
>NA|NA|TRBV12-5|14|TRBJ1-3
TGTGCTAGTGGGCTGCAGGGTGCTGGAAACACCATATATTTT
CASGLQGAGNTIYF
>TRBD1|NA|TRBV18|13|TRBJ2-5
TGTGCCAGCTCGTCCGGGACAGAAGAGACCCAGTACTTC
CASSSGTEETQYF
>NA|NA|TRBV2|14|TRBJ2-7
TGTGCCAGCAGTCTCACAGGCGCCAACTACGAGCAGTACTTC
CASSLTGANYEQYF
>NA|NA|TRBV30|13|TRBJ1-2
TGTGGGTGGACGGGATTCTCTAACTATGGCTACACCTTC
CGWTGFSNYGYTF
>TRBD1|NA|TRBV6-5|15|TRBJ1-2
TGTGCCAGCAGTTACTCAATTGTGACAGGGAATGGCTACACCTTC
CASSYSIVTGNGYTF
>TRBD1|once|TRBV10-2|15|TRBJ2-7
TGCGCCAGCAGTGATAGGGACAGGGGGCGACACGAGCAGTACTTC
CASSDRDRGRHEQYF
>NA|NA|TRBV4-1|15|TRBJ1-6
TGCGCCAGCAGCCAACGGGAGCGGAATAATTCACCCCTCCACTTT
CASSQRERNNSPLHF
>TRBD2|NA|TRBV9|16|TRBJ2-3
TGTGCCAGCAGCCTCAGACTAGCGGGAGGGGCCGATACGCAGTATTTT
CASSLRLAGGADTQYF
>TRBD1|few|TRBV11-2|13|TRBJ1-1
TGTGCCAGCAGCAAACAAGGGACAGGGGCAGCTTTCTTT
CASSKQGTGAAFF
>NA|few|TRBV28|14|TRBJ2-5
TGTGCCAGCAGTGTCGACCCCCGGAGGGAGACCCAGTACTTC
CASSVDPRRETQYF
>TRBD1|NA|TRBV4-3|15|TRBJ2-2
TGCGCCAGCAGCAAACGGGACAGGGTGGCCGGGGAGCTGTTTTTT
CASSKRDRVAGELFF
>TRBD1|NA|TRBV14|16|TRBJ1-2
TGTGCCAGCAGCCAAGAAGATCGCGGACAGGGTACTGGCTACACCTTC
CASSQEDRGQGTGYTF
>NA|NA|TRBV19|14|TRBJ1-1
TGTGCCAGTAGTTCGCCCGGACAAGCCCCCGCAGCTTTCTTT
CASSSPGQAPAAFF
>NA|NA|TRBV5-1|14|TRBJ1-4
TGCGCCAGCAGCCCCCAGGGGCCCAATGAAAAACTGTTTTTT
CASSPQGPNEKLFF
>NA|NA|TRBV20-1|11|TRBJ2-3
TGCAGTGGGAGGGGCACAGATACGCAGTATTTT
CSGRGTDTQYF
>NA|NA|TRBV7-9|12|TRBJ1-2
TGTGCCAGCAGTTCACTGTCCTATGGCTACACCTTC
CASSSLSYGYTF
>TRBD1|NA|TRBV11-2|13|TRBJ1-2
TGTGCCAGCAGCCCTGACAGGGACTATGGCTACACCTTC
CASSPDRDYGYTF
>TRBD1|NA|TRBV29-1|14|TRBJ1-4
TGCAGCGTTGGGACAGGATCGTCACGAGAAAAACTGTTTTTT
CSVGTGSSREKLFF
>NA|NA|TRBV5-1|17|TRBJ1-5
TGCGCCAGCAGCTTGGGACCCGCGGAGGGCAAATATCAGCCCCAGCATTTT
CASSLGPAEGKYQPQHF
>NA|once|TRBV6-6|12|TRBJ2-3
TGTGCCAGCAGTAGCCGGGCAGATACGCAGTATTTT
CASSSRADTQYF